A selection of T cell receptor beta chains follows, all from one sample in a study of shared clonotypes between healthy human individuals. This table comes from immunoSEQ multiplex PCR, and its TCRdb copy is limited to in-frame clones, with some not included. The repertoire holds around 1 million clones, roughly 72% seen once, with roughly 1.5% in the top ten. The sequencing input was memory CD4+ T cells sorted from blood. The receptors here all came from a man aged 18 to 35 in good health. Each CDR3 is given with its conserved first and last residue. Fields, in order: D gene, V gene, clone size, J gene, CDR3 protein, CDR3 DNA. D genes are given only for firm matches. Only some rows state a clone size, as once, few, many or a class for expanded clones.

D: -; V: TRBV30; size: -; J: TRBJ2-5; CDR3: CAWSEQGPETQYF; DNA: TGTGCCTGGAGTGAGCAGGGTCCAGAGACCCAGTACTTC
D: -; V: TRBV5-4; size: -; J: TRBJ2-3; CDR3: CASSPGPDTQYF; DNA: TGTGCCAGCTCTCCGGGGCCGGATACGCAGTATTTT
D: TRBD1; V: TRBV7-9; size: -; J: TRBJ2-1; CDR3: CASSPSGTVVNEQFF; DNA: TGTGCCAGCAGCCCCTCCGGGACAGTTGTCAATGAGCAGTTCTTC
D: -; V: TRBV12-5; size: -; J: TRBJ1-1; CDR3: CASVLETEAFF; DNA: TGTGCTAGTGTCTTAGAGACTGAAGCTTTCTTT
D: -; V: TRBV30; size: -; J: TRBJ2-5; CDR3: CAWDRIMRETQYF; DNA: TGTGCCTGGGACAGAATTATGAGGGAGACCCAGTACTTC
D: -; V: TRBV30; size: -; J: TRBJ1-3; CDR3: CAWGLASGNTIYF; DNA: TGTGCCTGGGGTTTAGCCTCTGGAAACACCATATATTTT
D: -; V: TRBV23-1; size: -; J: TRBJ2-3; CDR3: CASSPHGEGGPDTQYF; DNA: TGCGCCAGCAGCCCCCACGGGGAAGGGGGGCCAGATACGCAGTATTTT
D: -; V: TRBV30; size: -; J: TRBJ2-3; CDR3: CAWSEGVKSTDTQYF; DNA: TGTGCCTGGAGTGAAGGGGTGAAGAGCACAGATACGCAGTATTTT
D: TRBD1; V: TRBV5-1; size: -; J: TRBJ2-2; CDR3: CASSQKAGQVDRTGELFF; DNA: TGCGCCAGCAGCCAAAAAGCTGGACAGGTAGATAGAACCGGGGAGCTGTTTTTT
D: TRBD1; V: TRBV6-1; size: -; J: TRBJ1-5; CDR3: CASSDGLLGGQGAF; DNA: TGTGCCAGCAGTGATGGACTATTGGGGGGACAGGGGGCTTTT
D: -; V: TRBV11-2; size: -; J: TRBJ1-3; CDR3: CASSLGQDFGNTIYF; DNA: TGTGCCAGCAGCTTAGGACAGGATTTTGGAAACACCATATATTTT
D: -; V: TRBV18; size: -; J: TRBJ1-3; CDR3: CASSPTQGTRISGNTIYF; DNA: TGTGCCAGCTCACCTACACAGGGTACCCGTATCTCTGGAAACACCATATATTTT
D: -; V: TRBV6-5; size: -; J: TRBJ1-5; CDR3: CASSYSYSQPQHF; DNA: TGTGCCAGCAGTTACTCCTACAGTCAGCCCCAGCATTTT
D: -; V: TRBV7-2; size: -; J: TRBJ1-5; CDR3: CASSPVGSNQPQHF; DNA: TGTGCCAGCAGCCCCGTCGGCAGTAATCAGCCCCAGCATTTT
D: -; V: TRBV5-8; size: -; J: TRBJ1-4; CDR3: CASSLGLQRSGRLFF; DNA: TGTGCCAGCAGCTTGGGATTACAAAGGAGTGGTAGACTGTTTTTT
D: -; V: TRBV6-5; size: -; J: TRBJ1-3; CDR3: CASRRGAGNTIYF; DNA: TGTGCCAGCCGGAGAGGGGCTGGAAACACCATATATTTT
D: -; V: TRBV18; size: -; J: TRBJ2-2; CDR3: CASSRIYANTGELFF; DNA: TGTGCCAGCTCACGCATTTACGCGAACACCGGGGAGCTGTTTTTT
D: -; V: TRBV5-1; size: -; J: TRBJ2-1; CDR3: CASSLVVGSYNEQFF; DNA: TGCGCCAGCAGCTTGGTAGTAGGCTCCTACAATGAGCAGTTCTTC
D: -; V: TRBV29-1; size: -; J: TRBJ1-3; CDR3: CSVSSGNTIYF; DNA: TGCAGCGTGTCTTCTGGAAACACCATATATTTT
D: TRBD2; V: TRBV12-5; size: -; J: TRBJ2-4; CDR3: CASAPGGGWAKNIQYF; DNA: TGTGCTAGTGCCCCTGGGGGGGGTTGGGCCAAAAACATTCAGTACTTC
D: -; V: TRBV11-2; size: -; J: TRBJ1-5; CDR3: CASSPSRGQGNQPQHF; DNA: TGTGCCAGCAGCCCTAGTCGGGGGCAGGGCAATCAGCCCCAGCATTTT
D: -; V: TRBV7-2; size: many; J: TRBJ2-5; CDR3: CASSLDGFRGETQYF; DNA: TGTGCCAGCAGCTTAGACGGGTTTCGTGGGGAGACCCAGTACTTC
D: -; V: TRBV5-8; size: -; J: TRBJ2-1; CDR3: CASSRQYNEQFF; DNA: TGTGCCAGCAGTCGACAGTACAATGAGCAGTTCTTC
D: -; V: TRBV6-5; size: once; J: TRBJ2-7; CDR3: CASRLTGTGGEQYF; DNA: TGTGCCAGCAGACTGACCGGGACTGGCGGTGAGCAGTACTTC
D: -; V: TRBV4-2; size: -; J: TRBJ1-5; CDR3: CASSQERGQPQHF; DNA: TGTGCCAGCAGCCAAGAGCGCGGTCAGCCCCAGCATTTT
D: TRBD1; V: TRBV6-6; size: -; J: TRBJ2-5; CDR3: CASTLGQGADLYF; DNA: TGTGCCAGCACCCTGGGACAGGGGGCGGATCTGTACTTC
D: TRBD1; V: TRBV19; size: -; J: TRBJ1-1; CDR3: CASSKDRRTEAFF; DNA: TGTGCCAGTAGCAAGGACAGGCGGACTGAAGCTTTCTTT
D: -; V: TRBV6-5; size: -; J: TRBJ2-7; CDR3: CASTPQGTYEQYF; DNA: TGTGCCAGCACCCCCCAGGGAACCTACGAGCAGTACTTC
D: TRBD1; V: TRBV27; size: -; J: TRBJ2-7; CDR3: CASRRTGVGYEQYF; DNA: TGTGCCAGCAGGCGGACAGGGGTAGGCTACGAGCAGTACTTC
D: -; V: TRBV5-5; size: -; J: TRBJ1-4; CDR3: CASSLGVSNEKLFF; DNA: TGTGCCAGCAGCTTGGGGGTCTCTAATGAAAAACTGTTTTTT
D: -; V: TRBV10-3; size: few; J: TRBJ2-7; CDR3: CAISDARPYEGEQYF; DNA: TGTGCCATCAGTGACGCAAGGCCCTACGAAGGCGAGCAGTACTTC
D: -; V: TRBV6-1; size: -; J: TRBJ2-5; CDR3: CASGLTSGRETQYF; DNA: TGTGCCAGCGGTTTGACGTCAGGGCGGGAGACCCAGTACTTC
D: -; V: TRBV9; size: -; J: TRBJ1-2; CDR3: CASSVDLGGGYTF; DNA: TGTGCCAGCAGCGTGGACCTCGGTGGGGGCTACACCTTC
D: -; V: TRBV20-1; size: many; J: TRBJ1-2; CDR3: CSVPTAPGYTF; DNA: TGCAGTGTCCCGACAGCCCCCGGCTACACCTTC
D: -; V: TRBV11-2; size: -; J: TRBJ2-7; CDR3: CASSLVVQGWYEQYF; DNA: TGTGCCAGCAGCTTAGTCGTCCAGGGATGGTACGAGCAGTACTTC
D: -; V: TRBV5-4; size: once; J: TRBJ1-1; CDR3: CASSSNRVAGTEAFF; DNA: TGTGCCAGCAGCTCCAACAGGGTGGCGGGCACTGAAGCTTTCTTT
D: TRBD2; V: TRBV6-5; size: -; J: TRBJ2-3; CDR3: CASTASGGVNTQYF; DNA: TGTGCCAGCACCGCCTCGGGGGGGGTAAATACGCAGTATTTT
D: -; V: TRBV30; size: -; J: TRBJ1-2; CDR3: CAGSGDAYGYTF; DNA: TGTGCCGGTTCTGGGGATGCCTATGGCTACACCTTC
D: -; V: TRBV7-8; size: -; J: TRBJ1-2; CDR3: CASSARAGATSHTF; DNA: TGTGCCAGCAGCGCCCGTGCGGGGGCGACTTCCCACACCTTC
D: TRBD1; V: TRBV29-1; size: -; J: TRBJ1-4; CDR3: CSASQGAGEKLFF; DNA: TGCAGCGCCTCACAGGGGGCGGGTGAAAAACTGTTTTTT
D: TRBD1; V: TRBV30; size: -; J: TRBJ1-6; CDR3: CAWSEDRGPNSPLHF; DNA: TGTGCCTGGAGCGAGGACAGGGGGCCGAATTCACCCCTCCACTTT
D: TRBD1; V: TRBV27; size: -; J: TRBJ1-2; CDR3: CASRGTGGYTF; DNA: TGTGCCAGCAGGGGGACAGGGGGCTACACCTTC
D: -; V: TRBV5-1; size: -; J: TRBJ2-2; CDR3: CASTRGGTNTGELFF; DNA: TGCGCCAGCACGCGAGGGGGAACGAACACCGGGGAGCTGTTTTTT
D: TRBD1; V: TRBV27; size: -; J: TRBJ1-1; CDR3: CASRSGQGRNTEAFF; DNA: TGTGCCAGCAGATCCGGACAGGGGAGGAACACTGAAGCTTTCTTT
D: -; V: TRBV7-2; size: -; J: TRBJ1-5; CDR3: CASSLVPGHQPQHF; DNA: TGTGCCAGCAGCTTAGTTCCAGGGCATCAGCCCCAGCATTTT
D: -; V: TRBV5-1; size: -; J: TRBJ2-2; CDR3: CASSLRPDTGELFF; DNA: TGCGCCAGCAGCCTTCGGCCTGACACCGGGGAGCTGTTTTTT
D: -; V: TRBV7-9; size: -; J: TRBJ2-7; CDR3: CASSFRTSSYEQYF; DNA: TGTGCCAGCAGCTTCCGGACATCCTCCTACGAGCAGTACTTC
D: -; V: TRBV7-8; size: -; J: TRBJ2-7; CDR3: CASSLAYSNEQYF; DNA: TGTGCCAGCAGCTTAGCGTATTCGAACGAGCAGTACTTC
D: -; V: TRBV20-1; size: -; J: TRBJ2-1; CDR3: CSARADSQFF; DNA: TGCAGTGCTAGAGCGGACAGCCAGTTCTTC